Listed here are 26 T cell receptor beta chains from one sample, sequenced in a study of T cells after somatic rescue of genetic block. Repertoires were generated with immunoSEQ multiplex PCR, while TCRdb's copy carries only in-frame clones and drops some. The sample yields 14,000 to 15,000 clones, over 60% seen once. The sample taken for sequencing was peripheral blood mononuclear cells (PBMCs). The receptors shown here come from a man aged 18 to 29.

This clone showed up just a few times. The rearrangement joins TRBV7-6 to TRBJ2-1, with D hard to call. This CDR3 comprises 12 residues. V lost 3 bases to trimming and J lost 9 bases, with 9 bases between them. Germline CDR1 SGHVS, CDR2 FNYEAQ. The DNA of the CDR3 is TGTGCCAGCAGCTTCGAGATTGGTGAGCAGTTCTTC. Translation gives CASSFEIGEQFF.

A few counts support this clone. The rearrangement links TRBV28 to TRBJ1-2, with D perhaps matching TRBD1 (5 bases). The CDR3 totals 12 residues. CDR1 is MDHEN, CDR2 SYDVKM, per germline. V lost 7 bases and J lost 8, with 14 bases in between. CDR3: CASTSGGYGYTF. In nucleotides, the CDR3 is TGTGCCAGCACCTCGGGGGGGTACGGCTACACCTTC.

Notes on this clone: At one end, the junction sequence differs from germline, possibly due to a read error. The chain uses TRBV7-7 and TRBJ2-3; 7 nucleotides align to TRBD2. CDR1 is SSHAT and CDR2 is FNYEAQ in the germline V gene (reference sequence). CDR3 length: 18 amino acids. The CDR3 sequence is CASSLNGGSSPHTDTQYF. The CDR3 bases are TGTGCTAGCAGCTTAAACGGCGGGAGTTCCCCGCACACAGATACGCAGTATTTT.

The V gene is TRBV5-1, the J gene TRBJ1-2; D possibly corresponds to TRBD1 (6 bases). V lost 0 bases, J lost 8 bases, and 17 bases lay in between. The CDR3 sequence is 15 residues long. Germline CDR1 SGHRS, CDR2 YFSETQ. Here the CDR3 reads CASSLVGGAAEGYTF. The CDR3 DNA reads as TGCGCCAGCAGCTTGGTTGGGGGCGCGGCAGAAGGCTACACCTTC. The full variable domain, in which reference TRBV5-1 and TRBJ1-2 provide the parts outside the CDR3, is KAGVTQTPRYLIKTRGQQVTLSCSPISGHRSVSWYQQTPGQGLQFLFEYFSETQRNKGNFPGRFSGRQFSNSRSEMNVSTLELGDSALYLCASSLVGGAAEGYTFGSGTRLTVV.

V gene TRBV6-4 combines with J gene TRBJ2-6; D remains unclear. Trimming removed 0 bases at V and 0 bases at J, with 9 bases between. The CDR3 extends over 17 amino acids. Looked up from germline, CDR1 is MRHNA and CDR2 is SNTAGT. This CDR3 is CASSDSTVASGANVLTF. The CDR3 nucleotides read TGTGCCAGCAGTGACTCGACGGTAGCCTCTGGGGCCAACGTCCTGACTTTC.

This clone is classed as medium-sized. This chain uses TRBV14 with TRBJ1-2; D is possibly TRBD1 (6 bases). The CDR3 consists of 15 residues. Trimming stripped 4 bases from V and 0 bases from J, with 12 bases between. In germline, CDR1 is SGHDN, CDR2 FVKESK. DNA of the CDR3: TGTGCCAGCAGCCCCACAGGGATAGCTAACTATGGCTACACCTTC. It specifies CASSPTGIANYGYTF.

J is TRBJ1-2 and V is TRBV7-3; TRBD1 agrees at 12 bases. The CDR3 has 17 residues. V lost 0 bases and J lost 8; bases outside the gene matches: 10. Germline loops: CDR1 SGHTA, CDR2 FQGTGA. CDR3 nucleotide sequence: TGTGCCAGCAGCTTAACCCCCGGGACAGGGGGCGCAGGGGGCTACACCTTC. It specifies CASSLTPGTGGAGGYTF.

This clone was observed a single time. V usage is TRBV18 and J usage is TRBJ2-7; D gene ambiguous. CDR3 size: 14 residues. Looked up from germline, CDR1 is KGHSH and CDR2 is LQKENI. Trimming removed 2 bases at V and 3 bases at J, with 11 bases between. The DNA of the CDR3 is TGTGCCAGCTCACCAGAGGCACGATACTACGAGCAGTACTTC. Translated, it gives CASSPEARYYEQYF.

The rearrangement uses TRBV5-4 and TRBJ2-3; 7 bases align to TRBD2. Germline V gives CDR1 SGHNT, CDR2 YYREEE (reference sequence). The CDR3 consists of 16 residues. The ends lost 0 bases at V and 0 bases at J; junction bases unmatched: 4. The CDR3 sequence: CASSLERDYSTDTQYF. CDR3 nucleotides: TGTGCCAGCAGCTTGGAGCGGGACTATAGCACAGATACGCAGTATTTT.

This rearrangement joins TRBV18 to TRBJ2-3; D gene unclear. Germline V gene data show CDR1 as KGHSH and CDR2 as LQKENI. This CDR3 is 12 amino acids long. The V end was cut by 0 bases, the J end by 5 bases, with 3 bases between. The chain's CDR3 is CASSPPIDTQYF. The CDR3 DNA is TGTGCCAGCTCACCACCGATAGATACGCAGTATTTT.

This clone was seen once. This chain uses TRBV5-1 with TRBJ1-1; possible D gene TRBD1, 5 bases. V lost 2 bases and J 0 bases, leaving 14 bases between the germline ends. CDR1 and CDR2 from the germline V gene are SGHRS and YFSETQ. The CDR3 spans 16 residues. This CDR3 reads CASSFQGPMMNTEAFF. CDR3 bases: TGCGCCAGCAGCTTTCAGGGTCCGATGATGAACACTGAAGCTTTCTTT. The whole variable domain, remainder taken from reference TRBV5-1 and TRBJ1-1, is KAGVTQTPRYLIKTRGQQVTLSCSPISGHRSVSWYQQTPGQGLQFLFEYFSETQRNKGNFPGRFSGRQFSNSRSEMNVSTLELGDSALYLCASSFQGPMMNTEAFFGQGTRLTVV.

This clone is a singleton in its sample. J is TRBJ2-5 and V is TRBV5-1; 16 nucleotides agree with TRBD2. The end of the DNA fits TRBJ2-7 better, so the J call may be wrong. Germline V gives CDR1 SGHRS, CDR2 YFSETQ. The CDR3 runs 19 residues. The CDR3 DNA sequence: TGCGCCAGCAGCTCGGGACTAGCGGGAGGGCCGGGTACTTACTACGAGCAGTACTTC. Amino acid sequence: CASSSGLAGGPGTYYEQYF.

V usage is TRBV5-1 and J usage is TRBJ2-5; 7 bases line up with TRBD1. J gave up 2 bases and V 6 bases, and 7 bases lay outside the gene matches. The CDR3 extends over 14 amino acids. Per the germline V gene, CDR1 is SGHRS and CDR2 is YFSETQ. CDR3: CASISDREQETQYF. CDR3 DNA sequence: TGCGCCAGCATTTCCGACAGGGAGCAAGAGACCCAGTACTTC.

A note on this clone: An end of the junction differs from the germline gene, which may be a read error. The chain carries TRBV5-1 and TRBJ2-7; TRBD2 matches 7 bases. Germline CDR1 reads SGHRS; CDR2 reads YFSETQ. This CDR3 is built from 16 residues. The CDR3 region has the DNA TGCGCCAGCAGCTTGGTAACTAGCACTCGGGACTACGAGCAGTGCTTC. This gives the protein CASSLVTSTRDYEQCF.

This clone was observed a few times. The CDR3 bases are TGTGCCAGCAGCTCAGCCTACGAGCAGTACTTC. The encoded protein is CASSSAYEQYF. The chain recombines TRBV7-2 with TRBJ2-7, with no clear D. Per the germline V gene, CDR1 is SGHTA and CDR2 is FQGNSA. V was trimmed by 4 bases and J by 2 bases, leaving 3 bases between them. The CDR3 runs to 11 residues.

CDR3 loop: CASSLGGQPQHF. CDR3 DNA sequence: TGTGCCAGCAGCTTAGGGGGTCAGCCCCAGCATTTT. The rearrangement links TRBV7-2 to TRBJ1-5; D gene uncertain. Germline V lookup: CDR1 SGHTA, CDR2 FQGNSA. The CDR3 covers 12 residues. The ends were cut back, 1 base at V and 6 bases at J, with 4 bases in the middle.

Written as DNA, the CDR3 is TGCGCCAGCAGCTTGGCGGGGTATCTCTACAATGAGCAGTTCTTC. Encoded protein: CASSLAGYLYNEQFF. V and J are TRBV5-1 and TRBJ2-1; TRBD2 is a possible D gene (5 bases). This CDR3 is 15 amino acids long. The V gene's germline CDR1 is SGHRS and CDR2 YFSETQ. V lost 0 bases, J lost 3 bases, and 10 bases lay in between.

The chain couples TRBV10-3 to TRBJ2-1, with D unresolved. Germline CDR1 is ENHRY and CDR2 is SYGVKD. The V end lost 8 bases, the J end lost 1 base, and 12 bases lay between the germline ends. CDR3 length equals 14 residues. DNA for the CDR3: TGTGCCATCGACGGTGGCGAATCCTACAATGAGCAGTTCTTC. It yields the protein CAIDGGESYNEQFF.

At least ten counts were recorded for this clone. The rearrangement joins TRBV5-1 to TRBJ1-3; D possibly corresponds to TRBD1 (5 bases). This CDR3 has 16 amino acids. The V gene's germline CDR1 is SGHRS and CDR2 YFSETQ. V was shortened by 0 bases and J by 2 bases, with 12 bases between the two germline ends. The CDR3 protein is CASSLAQGSTGNTIYF. For the CDR3, the DNA is TGCGCCAGCAGCTTGGCGCAGGGATCGACTGGAAACACCATATATTTT.

This chain connects TRBV28 to TRBJ1-5; D not certain. Germline CDR1 MDHEN, CDR2 SYDVKM. Deletions cut 5 bases from V and 5 bases from J, with 13 bases between. There are 14 residues in the CDR3. The CDR3 bases are TGTGCCAGCAGTCCCTCGTCTACCTATCAGCCCCAGCATTTT. Translation: CASSPSSTYQPQHF.

This clone was detected many times. This chain uses TRBV2 with TRBJ2-7; D is unclear. Germline lookup yields CDR1 SNHLY and CDR2 FYNNEI. CDR3 length: 12 amino acids. Trimming removed 5 bases at V and 2 bases at J, with 7 bases between. The CDR3 DNA sequence: TGTGCCAGCAGTTGGCTTACCTACGAGCAGTACTTC. This sequence encodes CASSWLTYEQYF.

The chain combines TRBV29-1 with TRBJ2-7, with TRBD2 matching over 9 bases. The V gene's germline CDR1 is SQVTM and CDR2 ANQGSEA. Trimming cost V 5 bases and J 2 bases; bases outside gene matches: 31. This CDR3 has 22 residues. CDR3 nucleotide sequence: TGCAGCGTTCTGAAGATGGGCGCTAGTAGCGGGAGCCTTTTCGAGATGGCCTACGAGCAGTACTTC. Its protein product is CSVLKMGASSGSLFEMAYEQYF.

This rearrangement joins TRBV6-5 to TRBJ2-3; D gene uncertain. Trimming stripped 7 bases from V and 3 bases from J, with 5 bases between. Germline V gene sequence: CDR1 MNHEY, CDR2 SVGAGI. This CDR3 region has 11 residues. The DNA of the CDR3 is TGTGCCAGCAAAGAGACAGATACGCAGTATTTT. Residues: CASKETDTQYF.

The J gene is TRBJ1-1, the V gene TRBV2; D not certain. From germline, CDR1 is SNHLY and CDR2 FYNNEI. Trimming shortened V by 0 bases and J by 1 base, and 3 bases separated the two germline ends. This CDR3 comprises 13 residues. The CDR3 loop is CASSEAPNTEAFF. The CDR3 nucleotides are TGTGCCAGCAGTGAAGCCCCGAACACTGAAGCTTTCTTT.

The rearrangement links TRBV5-4 to TRBJ2-7, with TRBD2 identical over 14 bases. The CDR3 runs 16 residues. Germline values: CDR1 SGHNT, CDR2 YYREEE (reference sequence). V shed 4 bases and J 3 bases; nucleotides not matched to a gene: 6. In nucleotides, the CDR3 is TGTGCCAGCAGCGCGGGACTAGCGGGGGATCACTACGAGCAGTACTTC. Its translation is CASSAGLAGDHYEQYF. Using reference TRBV5-4 and TRBJ2-7 for the parts outside the CDR3, the full variable domain is ETGVTQSPTHLIKTRGQQVTLRCSSQSGHNTVSWYQQALGQGPQFIFQYYREEENGRGNFPPRFSGLQFPNYSSELNVNALELDDSALYLCASSAGLAGDHYEQYFGPGTRLTVT.

This clone was picked up a small number of times. The rearrangement links TRBV27 to TRBJ1-4; tentatively, D is TRBD1 (5 bases). CDR3 length: 19 amino acids. Trimming took off 4 bases at V and 3 bases at J, with 24 bases between the two ends. The germline gives CDR1 MNHEY, CDR2 SMNVEV (reference sequence). The CDR3 spells CASSSIRRVGADSNEKLFF. The CDR3 coding sequence is TGTGCCAGCAGTTCAATACGCCGGGTTGGGGCGGATTCTAATGAAAAACTGTTTTTT.